This T cell receptor (beta chain) is from a study of graft-versus-host responses after intestinal transplantation. For this clone: Its antigen is unidentified.

TCRdb keeps only in-frame clones here, not all; method: immunoSEQ multiplex PCR. The data hold tens of thousands of clones, with about 94% observed a single time. Study-wide results and limits: Levels of circulating GvH clones at their peak were associated with early post-transplant HvG declines.

The TCR originated in a human donor who received an intestinal transplant. The material sequenced was unstimulated CD8+ T cells sorted from spleen or lymph node cells, taken before intestinal transplant.

CDR3 region: CASSPPGWADYGYTF. The DNA of the CDR3 is TGTGCCAGCAGCCCTCCGGGGTGGGCTGACTATGGCTACACCTTC. The chain carries TRBV5-6 and TRBJ1-2, with D uncertain. Trimming left V 4 bases short and J 3 bases short, with 16 bases between. Germline V gene sequence: CDR1 SGHDT, CDR2 YYEEEE. The CDR3 covers 15 residues.